A selection of T cell receptor beta chains follows, all from one sample in a study of cytotoxic CD8 clonotypes in ibrutinib-treated CLL. Generated by immunoSEQ multiplex PCR, the TCRdb table keeps only in-frame clones and is missing some. Of some 350,000 clones listed, under 70% were seen once; the top ten hold roughly 6%. The starting material was PBMCs, obtained after 36 months of ibrutinib treatment. The receptors were gathered from a human donor with chronic lymphocytic leukemia. CDR3s include the opening cysteine and the closing phenylalanine or tryptophan. The order of the fields is clone size, D gene, J gene, V gene, CDR3 DNA, CDR3 protein. A D gene is named only where the DNA matches it firmly. Only part of the rows carry a size: once, few, many, or a class if the clone is expanded.

size: -; D: -; J: TRBJ1-1; V: TRBV10-2; DNA: TGCGCCAGCAGTGAGTCTGCCACTGAAGCTTTCTTT; CDR3: CASSESATEAFF
size: -; D: -; J: TRBJ1-2; V: TRBV29-1; DNA: TGCAGCGTCCTTCCCGGACAGAGCTACACCTTC; CDR3: CSVLPGQSYTF
size: few; D: -; J: TRBJ1-2; V: TRBV20-1; DNA: TGCAGTGCTAGAAACGGGGCCGGCTACACCTTC; CDR3: CSARNGAGYTF
size: -; D: TRBD2; J: TRBJ2-3; V: TRBV5-1; DNA: TGCGCCAGCAGACCAGGACTAGCGGGAGGAGATACGCAGTATTTT; CDR3: CASRPGLAGGDTQYF
size: few; D: -; J: TRBJ2-3; V: TRBV28; DNA: TGTGCCAGCAGTCAGAGCACAGATACGCAGTATTTT; CDR3: CASSQSTDTQYF
size: -; D: -; J: TRBJ1-1; V: TRBV29-1; DNA: TGCAGCGTTGATGGCGGGAGGGGTTTTACTGAAGCTTTCTTT; CDR3: CSVDGGRGFTEAFF
size: -; D: TRBD2; J: TRBJ2-2; V: TRBV27; DNA: TGTGCCAGCAGTTTATGGGGACTAGCGGGAGGGAACACCGGGGAGCTGTTTTTT; CDR3: CASSLWGLAGGNTGELFF
size: -; D: TRBD1; J: TRBJ1-5; V: TRBV28; DNA: TGTGCCAGCAGAGACAGGGACAATCAGCCCCAGCATTTT; CDR3: CASRDRDNQPQHF
size: few; D: -; J: TRBJ1-2; V: TRBV4-1; DNA: TGCGCCAGCAAGCTTAGTGGAGCCGCTTACTACACCTTC; CDR3: CASKLSGAAYYTF
size: few; D: -; J: TRBJ1-1; V: TRBV19; DNA: TGTGCCAGTGGATGGGGACATCAAGCGACTGAAGCTTTCTTT; CDR3: CASGWGHQATEAFF
size: few; D: TRBD1; J: TRBJ1-6; V: TRBV27; DNA: TGTGCCAGCAGTCAGTCGGACAGGGCGAAAAATTCACCCCTCCACTTT; CDR3: CASSQSDRAKNSPLHF
size: few; D: -; J: TRBJ2-3; V: TRBV29-1; DNA: TGCAGCGCCGAATGGCCCCTCACAGATACGCAGTATTTT; CDR3: CSAEWPLTDTQYF
size: -; D: -; J: TRBJ2-1; V: TRBV18; DNA: TGTGCCAGCTCACCACAGGGTCAGGGATCCTACAATGAGCAGTTCTTC; CDR3: CASSPQGQGSYNEQFF
size: few; D: TRBD1; J: TRBJ2-7; V: TRBV9; DNA: TGTGCCAGCAGTGGGGACAGGGTGTACTTC; CDR3: CASSGDRVYF
size: -; D: TRBD1; J: TRBJ1-2; V: TRBV19; DNA: TGTGCCAGTAGCCCGGGGACAGGGATGCGGAAAGGCTACACCTTC; CDR3: CASSPGTGMRKGYTF
size: few; D: TRBD2; J: TRBJ2-7; V: TRBV9; DNA: TGTGCCAGCAGCGTAGGACTAGCGGGGGTCTCCTACGAGCAGTACTTC; CDR3: CASSVGLAGVSYEQYF
size: -; D: -; J: TRBJ2-1; V: TRBV7-3; DNA: TGTGCCAGCAGACCAGGGGGAGGAAATGAGCAGTTCTTC; CDR3: CASRPGGGNEQFF
size: -; D: -; J: TRBJ2-7; V: TRBV7-6; DNA: TGTGCCAGCAGCTTAGAGCCGGGGATGAGCTCCTACGAGCAGTACTTC; CDR3: CASSLEPGMSSYEQYF
size: few; D: -; J: TRBJ1-1; V: TRBV10-2; DNA: TGCGCCAGCTCACGGGACACTGAAGCTTTCTTT; CDR3: CASSRDTEAFF
size: -; D: TRBD1; J: TRBJ1-5; V: TRBV5-6; DNA: TGTGCCAGCAGTACAGGGGGTAATCAGCCCCAGCATTTT; CDR3: CASSTGGNQPQHF
size: -; D: TRBD2; J: TRBJ2-3; V: TRBV19; DNA: TGTGCCAGTACCTCATCTGGACTAGCGGGATTGTACACAGATACGCAGTATTTT; CDR3: CASTSSGLAGLYTDTQYF
size: few; D: TRBD1; J: TRBJ2-7; V: TRBV6-5; DNA: TGTGCCAGCAGTTACGGACAGGGAGGCTACGAGCAGTACTTC; CDR3: CASSYGQGGYEQYF
size: -; D: TRBD1; J: TRBJ1-4; V: TRBV28; DNA: TGTGCCAGCAGCGGACAGGGTATTTTTGAAAAACTGTTTTTT; CDR3: CASSGQGIFEKLFF
size: -; D: -; J: TRBJ1-5; V: TRBV28; DNA: TGTGCCAGCAGTTTATCGGACCGTCTTTGGGGGAATCAGCCCCAGCATTTT; CDR3: CASSLSDRLWGNQPQHF
size: -; D: TRBD2; J: TRBJ2-7; V: TRBV5-1; DNA: TGCGCCAGCAGGTTTATAGCGGGGCCTCTCTACGAGCAGTACTTC; CDR3: CASRFIAGPLYEQYF
size: -; D: TRBD1; J: TRBJ1-4; V: TRBV14; DNA: TGTGCCAGCAGCCATCCGACAGGGGGCTACGAAAAACTGTTTTTT; CDR3: CASSHPTGGYEKLFF
size: -; D: -; J: TRBJ1-1; V: TRBV7-6; DNA: TGTGCCAGCAGCTTAGGGATCGAGGGGGAAGCTTTCTTT; CDR3: CASSLGIEGEAFF
size: few; D: -; J: TRBJ2-6; V: TRBV7-2; DNA: TGTGCCAGCAGCTTCTCTGGGGCCAACGTCCTGACTTTC; CDR3: CASSFSGANVLTF
size: -; D: -; J: TRBJ2-7; V: TRBV2; DNA: TGTGCCAGCAGTGAAGAGGGGGGGGCCTACGAGCAGTACTTC; CDR3: CASSEEGGAYEQYF
size: -; D: -; J: TRBJ2-7; V: TRBV27; DNA: TGTGCCAGCAGTTTCAAGAGGGCGGGCGAGCAGTACTTC; CDR3: CASSFKRAGEQYF
size: -; D: TRBD2; J: TRBJ2-3; V: TRBV5-1; DNA: TGCGCCAGCAGCTTCGCCCGGACTAGCGAATACACAGATACGCAGTATTTT; CDR3: CASSFARTSEYTDTQYF
size: once; D: -; J: TRBJ2-3; V: TRBV5-1; DNA: TGCGCCAGCAGCTCCAGCGTCGGTTGGGCAGATACGCAGTATTTT; CDR3: CASSSSVGWADTQYF
size: few; D: -; J: TRBJ2-3; V: TRBV11-3; DNA: TGTGCCAGCAGCTTGTCGTCGTCCACTCCGCAGTATTTT; CDR3: CASSLSSSTPQYF
size: few; D: -; J: TRBJ2-2; V: TRBV7-2; DNA: TGTGCCAGCAGCGCCCTCGGGTTAAACACCGGGGAGCTGTTTTTT; CDR3: CASSALGLNTGELFF
size: -; D: -; J: TRBJ1-6; V: TRBV18; DNA: TGTGCCAGCTCACCAAACGGAGTTTATAATTCACCCCTCCACTTT; CDR3: CASSPNGVYNSPLHF
size: -; D: -; J: TRBJ1-5; V: TRBV2; DNA: TGTGCCAGCAGGGCAGGGGTTAGCAATCAGCCCCAGCATTTT; CDR3: CASRAGVSNQPQHF
size: once; D: TRBD2; J: TRBJ2-5; V: TRBV19; DNA: TGTGCCAGTAGCATTAAACTAGCGGGGGGGCCGGAAGAGACCCAGTACTTC; CDR3: CASSIKLAGGPEETQYF
size: once; D: -; J: TRBJ2-3; V: TRBV2; DNA: TGTGCCAGCATAAGCGGCCCGGGGGTGACCTTCACAGATACGCAGTATTTT; CDR3: CASISGPGVTFTDTQYF
size: once; D: -; J: TRBJ1-4; V: TRBV4-1; DNA: TGCGCCAGCAGCTTGAGGGGTAGCGGGGATGAAAAACTGTTTTTT; CDR3: CASSLRGSGDEKLFF
size: -; D: -; J: TRBJ2-1; V: TRBV7-3; DNA: TGTGCCAGCAGCCCCCTCCCGGTACCTCAGGGGTCCTACAATGAGCAGTTCTTC; CDR3: CASSPLPVPQGSYNEQFF
size: -; D: -; J: TRBJ1-6; V: TRBV5-1; DNA: TGCGCCAGCAGCTTGGAGATGATAGGGAATTCACCCCTCCACTTT; CDR3: CASSLEMIGNSPLHF
size: -; D: -; J: TRBJ2-3; V: TRBV2; DNA: TGTGCCAGCAGCCGAGACTTAGCCACAGATACGCAGTATTTT; CDR3: CASSRDLATDTQYF
size: -; D: -; J: TRBJ2-1; V: TRBV5-4; DNA: TGTGCCAGCAGCTTGGACCGAAATGAGCAGTTCTTC; CDR3: CASSLDRNEQFF
size: -; D: -; J: TRBJ2-2; V: TRBV7-9; DNA: TGTGCCAGCAGCTTATCCCGGTCCTCTAACACCGGGGAGCTGTTTTTT; CDR3: CASSLSRSSNTGELFF
size: -; D: -; J: TRBJ1-2; V: TRBV13; DNA: TGTGCCAGCAGCCCACACCCCCGGGACAACTATGGCTACACCTTC; CDR3: CASSPHPRDNYGYTF
size: -; D: TRBD1; J: TRBJ1-2; V: TRBV19; DNA: TGTGCCAGTAGTATAGCTGGCCCGGGACAGCCGCATGGCTACACCTTC; CDR3: CASSIAGPGQPHGYTF
size: -; D: -; J: TRBJ1-2; V: TRBV7-2; DNA: TGTGCCAGCAGCTTAGAAACGGGTGGGGACTATGGCTACACCTTC; CDR3: CASSLETGGDYGYTF
size: -; D: -; J: TRBJ1-2; V: TRBV9; DNA: TGTGCCAGCAGCGTAAGGGCCATGGGGGGCTATGGCTACACCTTC; CDR3: CASSVRAMGGYGYTF
size: -; D: -; J: TRBJ1-5; V: TRBV4-2; DNA: TGTGCCAGCAGCCATCGTACCTTAGGTGGGGATTGGCAGCCCCAGCATTTT; CDR3: CASSHRTLGGDWQPQHF
size: -; D: -; J: TRBJ2-2; V: TRBV5-1; DNA: TGCGCCAGCAGCCCGTACCTCGGCACCGGGGAGCTGTTTTTT; CDR3: CASSPYLGTGELFF
size: -; D: -; J: TRBJ1-5; V: TRBV4-3; DNA: TGCGCCAGCAGCCAAGATTGGGGCAGGGCCAGTCAGCCCCAGCATTTT; CDR3: CASSQDWGRASQPQHF
size: -; D: TRBD1; J: TRBJ2-5; V: TRBV28; DNA: TGTGCCAGCAGCCCAGGGACAGGAGAAGAGACCCAGTACTTC; CDR3: CASSPGTGEETQYF
size: -; D: -; J: TRBJ1-2; V: TRBV29-1; DNA: TGCAGCGTTGATTCCCCAGAGGGCTATGGCTACACCTTC; CDR3: CSVDSPEGYGYTF